The 16 T cell receptor beta chains listed next were all sequenced from one sample in a study of identical twins. One entry per CDR3 protein, called by TCRdb with MiXCR from the 5' RACE reads. The sample holds about 470,000 distinct CDR3 sequences; 20% to 25% are singletons and the top ten take just under 3%. The data were also submitted as part of a second study, on T cells expressing NK-cell markers.

The sample taken for sequencing was CD4+ T cells sorted from blood. Receptor source: a woman between 18 and 29 years old in good health.

J is TRBJ2-2 and V is TRBV12-3 or TRBV12-4; 12 bases agree with TRBD2. This CDR3 has 16 residues. With V trimmed by 5 bases and J by 4 bases, 5 bases remained unmatched. CDR3 coding DNA: TGTGCCAGCAGTGTCCTAGCGGGAGGGTCCACCGGGGAGCTGTTTTTT. Amino acids: CASSVLAGGSTGELFF.

V is TRBV5-1 and J is TRBJ1-2, with TRBD1 identical over 7 bases. The germline gives CDR1 SGHRS, CDR2 YFSETQ. The CDR3 extends over 13 amino acids. The V segment lost 0 bases and the J segment 6 bases; nucleotides outside the gene matches: 2. CDR3 amino acids: CASSLATGNGYTF. As DNA, the CDR3 is TGCGCCAGCAGCTTGGCGACAGGGAATGGCTACACCTTC.

This clonotype was seen a handful of times. This rearrangement joins TRBV24-1 to TRBJ1-2, with D maybe TRBD1 (6 bases). The CDR3 is made up of 14 amino acids. Germline V gives CDR1 KGHDR, CDR2 SFDVKD. V was pared by 4 bases and J by 5 bases, with 13 bases between. This CDR3 reads CATSDTGTSYGYTF. In DNA, the CDR3 is TGTGCCACCAGTGACACCGGGACAAGTTATGGCTACACCTTC.

The chain has TRBV5-1 and TRBJ2-5; 10 bases map to TRBD2. The ends lost 4 bases at V and 5 bases at J; junction bases unmatched: 8. Germline assignment: CDR1 SGHRS and CDR2 YFSETQ. This CDR3 spans 15 amino acids. CDR3 protein: CASSLGLAEYETQYF. CDR3 nucleotide sequence: TGCGCCAGCAGCCTCGGACTAGCGGAATATGAGACCCAGTACTTC.

This clonotype was counted a few times. The V and J genes are TRBV6-6 and TRBJ2-7, with 8 bases that match TRBD1. The germline V gene encodes CDR1 MNHNY and CDR2 SVGAGI (reference sequence). The trim removed 4 bases at V and 2 bases at J, leaving 1 base unmatched. This CDR3 region has 13 residues. The DNA of the CDR3 is TGTGCCAGCAGTTCCAGGGGGCCCTACGAGCAGTACTTC. Its translation is CASSSRGPYEQYF.

The rearrangement uses TRBV20-1 and TRBJ1-2, with D tentatively TRBD1 (6 bases). The CDR3 loop spans 15 amino acids. V lost 3 bases to trimming and J lost 4 bases, with 18 bases between them. Germline loops: CDR1 DFQATT, CDR2 SNEGSKA (reference sequence). The CDR3 nucleotides read TGCAGTGCTAGGGACGCCGGGGGGCGCGTCTATGGCTACACCTTC. Amino acid sequence: CSARDAGGRVYGYTF.

This clonotype was counted a few times. The chain employs TRBV5-1 and TRBJ2-5; 8 nucleotides agree with TRBD2. Germline V lookup: CDR1 SGHRS, CDR2 YFSETQ. V was pared by 3 bases and J by 5 bases, with 12 bases of the junction left unmatched. The CDR3 is 16 amino acids. The CDR3 spells CASSSIPGLGGETQYF. CDR3 DNA sequence: TGCGCCAGCAGCTCCATCCCGGGACTAGGAGGGGAGACCCAGTACTTC.

This chain connects TRBV7-9 to TRBJ1-5; D remains ambiguous. V was trimmed by 5 bases and J by 5 bases, leaving 7 bases between them. CDR3 size: 12 residues. CDR1 and CDR2 from the germline V gene are SEHNR and FQNEAQ (reference sequence). CDR3 sequence reads: CASSRNDQPQHF. DNA of the CDR3: TGTGCCAGCAGCCGAAACGATCAGCCCCAGCATTTT.

Here the CDR3 reads CASMWSEGTTAEAFF. For the CDR3, the DNA is TGTGCCAGCATGTGGTCCGAGGGGACAACCGCTGAAGCTTTCTTT. The chain carries TRBV12-3 or TRBV12-4 and TRBJ1-1, with a tentative D call TRBD1 (6 bases). The CDR3 loop spans 15 amino acids. Trimming took off 7 bases at V and 6 bases at J, with 21 bases between the two ends.

This clonotype was seen a handful of times. The chain has TRBV2 and TRBJ2-3, with a weak D call TRBD2 (6 bases). The germline CDR1 and CDR2 sequences are SNHLY and FYNNEI. Trimming took off 3 bases at V and 4 bases at J, with 11 bases between the two ends. This CDR3 comprises 14 residues. The CDR3 sequence is CASSDPKRADTQYF. The CDR3 DNA reads as TGTGCCAGCAGTGATCCCAAGCGGGCAGATACGCAGTATTTT.

This clonotype was recorded at least ten times. The chain links TRBV5-5 to TRBJ2-5; 7 bases are a match to TRBD1. Germline V gene sequence: CDR1 SGHKS, CDR2 YYEKEE (reference sequence). This CDR3 has 13 amino acids. With V trimmed by 3 bases and J by 4 bases, 3 bases remained unmatched. The CDR3 DNA sequence: TGTGCCAGCAGCTCACAGGGGACAGAGACCCAGTACTTC. Translated: CASSSQGTETQYF.

V usage is TRBV6-4 and J usage is TRBJ2-3, with 12 bases lining up with TRBD2. From germline, CDR1 is MRHNA and CDR2 SNTAGT. V gave up 3 bases and J gave up 4 bases; unmatched junction bases: 2. The CDR3 is made up of 15 amino acids. This CDR3 is CASSERTSGADTQYF. DNA for the CDR3: TGTGCCAGCAGTGAAAGGACTAGCGGGGCAGATACGCAGTATTTT.

The chain recombines TRBV7-2 with TRBJ1-1, with no clear D. Germline V lookup: CDR1 SGHTA, CDR2 FQGNSA. The CDR3 has 13 amino acids. V lost 1 base and J 7 bases, leaving 10 bases between the germline ends. CDR3: CASSLELSVEAFF. The CDR3, as DNA: TGTGCCAGCAGCTTAGAATTGTCAGTTGAAGCTTTCTTT.

This clonotype was seen more than once but under ten times. The gene calls are TRBV12-3 or TRBV12-4 and TRBJ1-5; a possible D gene is TRBD1 (6 bases). There are 14 residues in the CDR3. Trimming shortened V by 7 bases and J by 3 bases, and 13 bases separated the two germline ends. This chain's CDR3 is CASNTGTLNQPQHF. The CDR3 DNA is TGTGCCAGCAATACCGGGACACTCAATCAGCCCCAGCATTTT.

In this sample, this clonotype turned up a few times. The gene calls are TRBV6-5 and TRBJ2-1, with 8 bases lining up with TRBD2. The junction had 7 bases not matched to a gene; V was cut back by 2 bases and J by 7 bases. Germline V gene lookup returns CDR1 MNHEY and CDR2 SVGAGI. The CDR3 is 15 amino acids. The CDR3 region has the DNA TGTGCCAGCAGTTACACGGCGGGAGGAAGAAATGAGCAGTTCTTC. Its protein is CASSYTAGGRNEQFF.

V gene TRBV10-3 combines with J gene TRBJ2-3, with 9 bases identical to TRBD1. The CDR3 consists of 15 residues. Germline loops: CDR1 ENHRY, CDR2 SYGVKD. The V gene end was trimmed by 3 bases and the J gene end by 5 bases; junction bases not matched to a gene: 6. This chain's CDR3 is CAISDLGQGVDTQYF. The CDR3 DNA reads TGTGCCATCAGTGACCTGGGACAGGGAGTAGATACGCAGTATTTT.